Shown below are 21 T cell receptor beta chains from a single sample sequenced in a study of CD8+ T cells in alopecia areata (dated by TCRdb to 2016 to 2019). Reading the label with the study, this specimen's time point is: around 22 weeks on oral tofacitinib. The intended sense of this specimen's treatment or condition label: oral pan-JAK inhibitor, 5-10 mg twice daily. Libraries were made using the immunoSEQ multiplex PCR assay. To provide template for TCR sequencing, every sample had RNA extracted and reverse transcribed into cDNA. TCRdb mirrors the immuneACCESS table, restricted to in-frame sequences. Some clones are absent from its copies; in checked studies, under half trace to an unresolved V gene, and the reason for the others is unknown. Here the sample has about 200,000 clones; roughly 50% occur a single time. In total, the top ten clones hold approximately 5.1% of the sample. Sequenced here: CD4+ T cells sorted from blood, sampled at week 24, from a patient treated with tofacitinib. The source of these receptors is a human donor with alopecia areata.

In DNA form, the CDR3 reads TGTGCCTGGAGTCCAGGGGGCGGGTTGAGTAGGGCTTTCTTT. Translating it yields CAWSPGGGLSRAFF. This chain connects TRBV30 to TRBJ1-1; 8 nucleotides align to TRBD1. Germline trimming cut 2 bases from V and 11 bases from J; bases unmatched to any gene: 13. From germline, CDR1 is GTSNPN and CDR2 SVGIG (reference sequence). The CDR3 runs to 14 residues.

V is TRBV30 and J is TRBJ2-7, with no clear D. The V gene lost 0 bases and the J gene lost 2 bases, with 2 bases spanning the gap. This CDR3 is built from 11 residues. CDR1 is GTSNPN and CDR2 is SVGIG in the germline V gene (reference sequence). The CDR3, as DNA: TGTGCCTGGAGTGTCCCCTACGAGCAGTACTTC. Its protein is CAWSVPYEQYF.

The CDR3 DNA reads as TGTGCCAGCAACCCGGGACAGGGATATGGCTACACCTTC. Translating gives CASNPGQGYGYTF. The chain couples TRBV25-1 to TRBJ1-2, with 9 bases identical to TRBD1. Germline CDR1 is MGHDK and CDR2 is SYGVNS. V lost 7 bases to trimming and J lost 5 bases; unmatched junction nucleotides: 5. This CDR3 is 13 amino acids long.

This clone was picked up one time. The CDR3 DNA reads as TGTGCCATCAGTGAAGGGGGTGCTGGGGCCAACGTCCTGACTTTC. Its translation is CAISEGGAGANVLTF. The chain uses TRBV10-3 and TRBJ2-6; D perhaps matches TRBD1 (6 bases). Trimming removed 3 bases from V and 2 bases from J, with 8 bases in between. This CDR3 has 15 residues. CDR1 is ENHRY and CDR2 is SYGVKD in the germline V gene.

The genes are TRBV4-1 and TRBJ2-5; D unclear. The CDR3 runs 16 residues. The germline V gene encodes CDR1 MGHRA and CDR2 YSYEKL. V gave up 8 bases and J gave up 4 bases, with 23 bases separating them. CDR3: CASARSRTLLLETQYF. The CDR3 DNA sequence: TGCGCCAGCGCCCGGTCCAGAACCCTACTACTAGAGACCCAGTACTTC.

In this sample, this clone turned up a few times. The chain couples TRBV13 to TRBJ2-2; 13 positions agree with TRBD2. The ends lost 8 bases at V and 5 bases at J; junction bases unmatched: 5. Germline-derived CDR1 and CDR2 are PRHDT and FYEKMQ (reference sequence). The CDR3 sequence is 15 residues long. The CDR3 loop reads CASAGLAGVTGELFF. The CDR3 bases are TGTGCCAGCGCCGGACTAGCGGGAGTTACCGGGGAGCTGTTTTTT.

The gene calls are TRBV30 and TRBJ2-2; weak D call: TRBD2 (6 bases). With 7 bases removed from V and 7 bases from J, the gap between germline ends came to 22 bases. Germline V gene data show CDR1 as GTSNPN and CDR2 as SVGIG (reference sequence). CDR3 length equals 15 residues. In DNA, the CDR3 is TGTGCCTTCTCCACCGACGGGAGACGGAGCGGGGAGCTGTTTTTT. Amino acid sequence: CAFSTDGRRSGELFF. Combining the CDR3 with reference TRBV30 and TRBJ2-2 gives the whole variable domain SQTIHQWPATLVQPVGSPLSLECTVEGTSNPNLYWYRQAAGRGLQLLFYSVGIGQISSEVPQNLSASRPQDRQFILSSKKLLLSDSGFYLCAFSTDGRRSGELFFGEGSRLTVL.

The chain employs TRBV19 and TRBJ1-5; TRBD1 agrees at 8 bases. The junction had 6 bases not matched to a gene; V was cut back by 9 bases and J by 2 bases. The CDR3 runs to 14 residues. Germline CDR1 is LNHDA and CDR2 is SQIVND (reference sequence). CDR3 in DNA: TGTGCCAGCCGCAGGGGGCTCGGCAATCAGCCCCAGCATTTT. Its protein product is CASRRGLGNQPQHF.

The rearrangement joins TRBV5-4 to TRBJ2-5, with 8 bases lining up with TRBD2. Per the germline V gene, CDR1 is SGHNT and CDR2 is YYREEE (reference sequence). The CDR3 extends over 18 amino acids. V was pared by 4 bases and J by 4 bases, with 18 bases of the junction left unmatched. CDR3 residues: CASSPLPVRGGLTETQYF. Here the CDR3 DNA reads TGTGCCAGCAGCCCTCTACCAGTACGGGGGGGCCTCACAGAGACCCAGTACTTC. The whole variable domain, remainder taken from reference TRBV5-4 and TRBJ2-5, is ETGVTQSPTHLIKTRGQQVTLRCSSQSGHNTVSWYQQALGQGPQFIFQYYREEENGRGNFPPRFSGLQFPNYSSELNVNALELDDSALYLCASSPLPVRGGLTETQYFGPGTRLLVL.

The V and J genes are TRBV5-6 and TRBJ1-2, with 10 positions matching TRBD1. Germline V gene data show CDR1 as SGHDT and CDR2 as YYEEEE. V lost 4 bases, J lost 5 bases, and 5 bases stayed unmatched. The CDR3 is 14 residues long. The DNA of the CDR3 is TGTGCCAGCAGCCCGGACAGGGGGAAGTATGGCTACACCTTC. It is translated as CASSPDRGKYGYTF. Full variable domain (remainder filled in from reference TRBV5-6 and TRBJ1-2): DAGVTQSPTHLIKTRGQQVTLRCSPKSGHDTVSWYQQALGQGPQFIFQYYEEEERQRGNFPDRFSGHQFPNYSSELNVNALLLGDSALYLCASSPDRGKYGYTFGSGTRLTVV.

The chain uses TRBV7-9 and TRBJ2-1; 10 bases line up with TRBD1. Trimming removed 6 bases from V and 4 bases from J; junction bases left unmatched: 6. The CDR3 sequence is 15 residues long. Germline assignment: CDR1 SEHNR and CDR2 FQNEAQ (reference sequence). The CDR3 DNA follows: TGTGCCAGCAGGGAGACGGGACAGGGGTACAATGAGCAGTTCTTC. This translates into CASRETGQGYNEQFF.

The chain couples TRBV2 to TRBJ2-2; 8 bases line up with TRBD2. Per the germline V gene, CDR1 is SNHLY and CDR2 is FYNNEI. Trimming removed 6 bases from V and 0 bases from J; junction bases left unmatched: 6. This CDR3 has 16 amino acids. The CDR3 DNA is TGTGCCAGCAGACGATGGACTAGCTCGAACACCGGGGAGCTGTTTTTT. This sequence encodes CASRRWTSSNTGELFF.

This CDR3 reads CASSPVSGTDTQYF. As DNA, the CDR3 is TGTGCCAGCAGCCCGGTGTCGGGCACAGATACGCAGTATTTT. The V gene is TRBV7-2, the J gene TRBJ2-3, with D hard to call. Germline V lookup: CDR1 SGHTA, CDR2 FQGNSA. V was trimmed by 5 bases and J by 1 base, leaving 10 bases between them. This CDR3 is 14 amino acids long.

The chain is built from TRBV15 and TRBJ2-7, with 9 bases matching TRBD2. V shed 1 base, J shed 3 bases, and the junction held 7 bases outside the gene matches. The germline V gene has CDR1 LNHNV and CDR2 YYDKDF (reference sequence). The CDR3 extends over 16 amino acids. The CDR3 region has the DNA TGTGCCACCAGCAGAGGCGGGCTAGCGGGGAGCTACGAGCAGTACTTC. Translation: CATSRGGLAGSYEQYF.

V usage is TRBV6-5 and J usage is TRBJ1-5; no definite D call. In germline, CDR1 is MNHEY, CDR2 SVGAGI. Trimming took off 0 bases at V and 1 base at J, with 7 bases between the two ends. The CDR3 is 15 residues long. CDR3: CASSYSAISNQPQHF. The DNA of the CDR3 is TGTGCCAGCAGTTACTCTGCGATCAGCAATCAGCCCCAGCATTTT.

This clone was counted once. The rearrangement joins TRBV6-6 to TRBJ2-4, with D tentatively TRBD1 (6 bases). The CDR3 runs to 16 residues. Trimming left V 0 bases short and J 0 bases short, with 9 bases between. Germline assignment: CDR1 MNHNY and CDR2 SVGAGI (reference sequence). The CDR3 protein is CASSYSGQLAKNIQYF. The CDR3 nucleotides are TGTGCCAGCAGTTACTCGGGACAACTAGCCAAAAACATTCAGTACTTC.

About this clone itself: In the same sample, other DNA sequences code for this CDR3. The CDR3 sequence: CSVRPNTGELFF. CDR3 coding DNA: TGCAGCGTGAGACCTAACACCGGGGAGCTGTTTTTT. The V call is TRBV29-1, the J call TRBJ2-2; D is unclear. This CDR3 has 12 residues. The V end lost 6 bases, the J end lost 2 bases, and 7 bases lay between the germline ends. Germline CDR1 reads SQVTM; CDR2 reads ANQGSEA.

The chain combines TRBV7-9 with TRBJ1-2; D is perhaps TRBD1 (5 bases). V was cut by 5 bases and J by 12 bases, with 10 bases left in between. The CDR3 loop spans 10 amino acids. The germline gives CDR1 SEHNR, CDR2 FQNEAQ (reference sequence). In DNA form, the CDR3 reads TGTGCCAGCAGCGGGGGGACCGACACCTTC. Translating gives CASSGGTDTF.

In its sample, this clone was seen once. This rearrangement joins TRBV7-9 to TRBJ2-7, with D perhaps TRBD2 (6 bases). The V gene's germline CDR1 is SEHNR and CDR2 FQNEAQ (reference sequence). V was trimmed by 1 base and J by 3 bases, leaving 13 bases between them. This CDR3 is built from 15 residues. The CDR3 DNA sequence: TGTGCCAGCAGCTTAGATCGGGGGACCATCTACGAGCAGTACTTC. Its translation is CASSLDRGTIYEQYF.

The chain joins TRBV5-1 to TRBJ2-5, with 10 positions matching TRBD1. CDR3 length: 14 amino acids. V shed 3 bases and J 3 bases; nucleotides not matched to a gene: 2. Germline lookup yields CDR1 SGHRS and CDR2 YFSETQ. The CDR3 DNA follows: TGCGCCAGCAGCTCGGGACAGGGGAAAGAGACCCAGTACTTC. It translates to CASSSGQGKETQYF.

The rearrangement links TRBV29-1 to TRBJ1-1, with 11 nucleotides matching TRBD1. The germline CDR1 and CDR2 sequences are SQVTM and ANQGSEA. This CDR3 spans 14 amino acids. V was clipped by 0 bases and J by 5 bases; unmatched bases: 2. The CDR3, as DNA: TGCAGCGTTGAAGAGGACAGGGGGCAAACTGAAGCTTTCTTT. It translates to CSVEEDRGQTEAFF.